This TCR beta chain originates from a study of blood T cell repertoires in COVID-19. Turning to the study itself: Some COVID-19 samples were acute and others convalescent; all came from the United States, Italy and Spain. PBMCs, B-cell-depleted T cells, or T cells provided the cDNA or gDNA that made up the material.

Original methodology: Estimates of nucleated cell counts were drawn from the amplification of reference gene primers. The repertoire was sequenced with immunoSEQ multiplex PCR; TCRdb's copy has only in-frame clones and lacks some. Clone size and the V and J calls come from that table; the DNA yielded D and trimming. Of about 40,000 clones listed, around nine tenths are singletons. Sequencing input: peripheral blood. The TCR originated in a human donor in a cohort sampled during active COVID-19.

The CDR3 region is CASSLAGGRYMNTEAFF. As DNA, the CDR3 is TGTGCCAGCAGCCTCGCAGGGGGCCGATACATGAACACTGAAGCTTTCTTT. This chain joins TRBV4-2 and TRBJ1-1, with 8 bases matching TRBD1. There are 17 residues in the CDR3. Germline CDR1 LGHNA, CDR2 YNFKEQ. J lost 0 bases, V lost 4 bases, and 10 bases had no gene match.